Below, 27 T cell receptor beta chains from the same sample are listed, as sequenced in a study of blood T cell repertoires in COVID-19. Method: immunoSEQ multiplex PCR; TCRdb's copy keeps in-frame clones and lacks some. The sample carries approximately 150,000 clones, just under 85% recorded once. The sequenced sample was peripheral blood. The receptors were sampled from a woman aged 80 or over with COVID-19, enrolled during active disease.

V usage is TRBV2 and J usage is TRBJ1-2; the D is unclear. CDR1 is SNHLY, CDR2 FYNNEI, per germline. V shed 7 bases and J shed 3 bases, with 18 bases lying between them. The CDR3 is 15 amino acids. This CDR3 reads CASTSGRVIYYGYTF. In DNA, the CDR3 is TGTGCCAGCACGTCCGGGAGAGTCATTTACTATGGCTACACCTTC.

This chain links TRBV6-6 with TRBJ2-4; D not resolved. CDR3 length equals 15 residues. Trimming cost V 3 bases and J 3 bases, with 12 bases left between them. Germline lookup yields CDR1 MNHNY and CDR2 SVGAGI (reference sequence). The CDR3 DNA is TGTGCCAGCAGTTATACTGACACATACAAAAACATTCAGTACTTC. Its translation is CASSYTDTYKNIQYF.

Notes on this clone: This sample includes further DNA sequences coding for the same CDR3. This chain uses TRBV11-2 with TRBJ1-4; 9 bases map to TRBD1. The J segment lost 8 bases and the V segment lost 3 bases, leaving 4 bases of the junction unmatched. The CDR3 extends over 14 amino acids. Per germline, CDR1 SGHAT and CDR2 FQNNGV. The CDR3 spells CASSLGQGGEKLFF. CDR3 coding DNA: TGTGCCAGCAGCTTGGGACAGGGAGGCGAAAAACTGTTTTTT.

The chain links TRBV11-3 to TRBJ2-2; no clear D gene. Trimming left V 2 bases short and J 2 bases short, with 15 bases between. Germline V gene sequence: CDR1 SGHNT, CDR2 YENEEA. The CDR3 is 17 amino acids. The CDR3 DNA sequence: TGTGCCAGCAGCTTAAGTTTGGGTAGCATAAACACCGGGGAGCTGTTTTTT. This codes for CASSLSLGSINTGELFF.

The chain links TRBV7-8 to TRBJ1-6; D is uncertain. The CDR3 totals 17 residues. The germline V and J ends were trimmed by 0 bases and 0 bases, with 9 bases remaining between them. The germline gives CDR1 SGHVS, CDR2 FQNEAQ. CDR3 protein: CASSLAHGSSYNSPLHF. DNA for the CDR3: TGTGCCAGCAGCTTAGCCCATGGGAGCTCCTATAATTCACCCCTCCACTTT.

V usage is TRBV18 and J usage is TRBJ1-5, with a weak D call TRBD1 (6 bases). The germline V gene encodes CDR1 KGHSH and CDR2 LQKENI. The CDR3 loop spans 15 amino acids. Trimming cost V 5 bases and J 0 bases, with 11 bases left between them. The CDR3 DNA is TGTGCCAGCTCAACCTTGACAGGTAGCAATCAGCCCCAGCATTTT. Protein product: CASSTLTGSNQPQHF.

This sequence joins TRBV5-1 and TRBJ2-7; 9 nucleotides align to TRBD1. V lost 4 bases to trimming and J lost 3 bases; unmatched junction nucleotides: 5. CDR3 length equals 14 residues. Per the germline V gene, CDR1 is SGHRS and CDR2 is YFSETQ. DNA for the CDR3: TGCGCCAGCAGCCAAGGGACAGGGTTCTACGAGCAGTACTTC. Translated: CASSQGTGFYEQYF.

V is TRBV5-1 and J is TRBJ2-3; 9 bases map to TRBD1. CDR1 and CDR2 from the germline V gene are SGHRS and YFSETQ. The ends lost 3 bases at V and 7 bases at J; junction bases unmatched: 12. The CDR3 consists of 16 residues. CDR3 nucleotide sequence: TGCGCCAGCAGCTCAGATCGGCCCGGGACAGGGAATACGCAGTATTTT. This sequence encodes CASSSDRPGTGNTQYF.

The chain combines TRBV5-4 with TRBJ2-3; 8 bases align to TRBD1. Germline trimming cut 5 bases from V and 6 bases from J; bases unmatched to any gene: 11. Germline loops: CDR1 SGHNT, CDR2 YYREEE (reference sequence). The CDR3 is made up of 15 amino acids. This CDR3 reads CASSRRGTGPDTQYF. DNA of the CDR3: TGTGCCAGCAGTCGCCGGGGGACAGGACCTGATACGCAGTATTTT.

The gene calls are TRBV15 and TRBJ1-2; TRBD1 aligns across 7 bases. Trimming cost V 1 base and J 8 bases; bases outside gene matches: 10. This CDR3 has 15 residues. The germline V gene encodes CDR1 LNHNV and CDR2 YYDKDF (reference sequence). The CDR3, as DNA: TGTGCCACCAGCAGAGCCAGAGACAGGGTGAAAGGCTACACCTTC. Its translation: CATSRARDRVKGYTF.

This chain joins TRBV9 and TRBJ2-5; 9 bases are a match to TRBD1. This CDR3 region has 15 residues. The V gene end was trimmed by 3 bases and the J gene end by 4 bases; junction bases not matched to a gene: 7. In germline, CDR1 is SGDLS, CDR2 YYNGEE. The CDR3 coding sequence is TGTGCCAGCAGCGACCGGGACAGGGACATAGAGACCCAGTACTTC. It codes for CASSDRDRDIETQYF.

The chain couples TRBV5-6 to TRBJ1-1; perhaps TRBD1 as D (5 bases). V was cut by 4 bases and J by 3 bases, with 19 bases left in between. This CDR3 is 16 amino acids long. Germline CDR1 is SGHDT and CDR2 is YYEEEE. CDR3 sequence (DNA): TGTGCCAGCAGCCCCCCCCCATTTCGGGGGGACACTGAAGCTTTCTTT. This encodes CASSPPPFRGDTEAFF.

In this sample, this clone turned up a few times. The chain is built from TRBV5-1 and TRBJ2-7; possible D gene TRBD2, 6 bases. Trimming removed 2 bases at V and 5 bases at J, with 20 bases between. CDR1 SGHRS and CDR2 YFSETQ come from the germline V gene. The CDR3 loop spans 16 amino acids. The chain's CDR3 is CASSLGLPGVFHEQYF. The DNA for the CDR3 is TGCGCCAGCAGCTTAGGTCTCCCGGGAGTCTTCCACGAGCAGTACTTC.

The genes are TRBV5-1 and TRBJ2-5; tentatively, D is TRBD1 (6 bases). The V gene lost 5 bases and the J gene lost 5 bases, with 13 bases spanning the gap. This CDR3 has 13 amino acids. Germline V CDR1 and CDR2: SGHRS, YFSETQ. In DNA, the CDR3 is TGCGCCAGCAGACAACAGGGATCGGAGACCCAGTACTTC. This translates into CASRQQGSETQYF. The full variable domain, with the rest looked up from reference TRBV5-1 and TRBJ2-5, is KAGVTQTPRYLIKTRGQQVTLSCSPISGHRSVSWYQQTPGQGLQFLFEYFSETQRNKGNFPGRFSGRQFSNSRSEMNVSTLELGDSALYLCASRQQGSETQYFGPGTRLLVL.

The chain couples TRBV3-1 (or the pseudogene TRBV3-2) to TRBJ2-2; 7 bases map to TRBD1. V was pared by 4 bases and J by 4 bases, with 3 bases of the junction left unmatched. Germline values: CDR1 LGHDT, CDR2 YNNKEL (reference sequence). This CDR3 is 14 amino acids long. The CDR3 is CASSRQGSTGELFF. In DNA, the CDR3 is TGTGCCAGCAGCCGACAGGGCAGCACCGGGGAGCTGTTTTTT.

This chain joins TRBV28 and TRBJ1-5; 8 bases match TRBD1. The length of the CDR3 is 13 residues. Germline lookup yields CDR1 MDHEN and CDR2 SYDVKM. The V and J ends lost 8 bases and 2 bases, in that order; junction bases with no gene match: 2. CDR3 bases: TGTGCCAGCGACAGGGGAGGCAATCAGCCCCAGCATTTT. Translation gives CASDRGGNQPQHF.

The chain links TRBV7-9 to TRBJ2-2; D might be TRBD2 (6 bases). There are 15 residues in the CDR3. Germline assignment: CDR1 SEHNR and CDR2 FQNEAQ (reference sequence). V was pared by 1 base and J by 3 bases, with 9 bases between. The DNA for the CDR3 is TGTGCCAGCAGCTTAGGACTAGGCGACACCGGGGAGCTGTTTTTT. Translation: CASSLGLGDTGELFF.

This chain joins TRBV3-1 (or the pseudogene TRBV3-2) and TRBJ1-2, with 7 bases aligning to TRBD1. The V segment lost 4 bases and the J segment 7 bases; nucleotides outside the gene matches: 3. From germline, CDR1 is LGHDT and CDR2 YNNKEL (reference sequence). The length of the CDR3 is 12 residues. DNA of the CDR3: TGTGCCAGCAGCCGGGACAGAGTTGGCTACACCTTC. This gives the protein CASSRDRVGYTF.

This clone appeared a few times. The chain combines TRBV28 with TRBJ1-2; TRBD1 matches at 7 bases. The CDR3 has 13 residues. CDR1 is MDHEN and CDR2 is SYDVKM in the germline V gene. V shed 4 bases and J 5 bases; nucleotides not matched to a gene: 4. The CDR3 DNA reads as TGTGCCAGCAGTTCTCCAGGGGGATATGGCTACACCTTC. This sequence encodes CASSSPGGYGYTF.

The chain uses TRBV19 and TRBJ2-5, with TRBD2 as a possible D gene (5 bases). CDR1 LNHDA and CDR2 SQIVND come from the germline V gene (reference sequence). This CDR3 is built from 12 residues. Trimming cost V 8 bases and J 5 bases, with 12 bases left between them. The CDR3 reads CASGMGGETQYF. In DNA form, the CDR3 reads TGTGCCAGTGGGATGGGCGGGGAGACCCAGTACTTC.

The CDR3 bases are TGTGCCAGCAGTCCCGGGATGCCCTGGGGGACCCAGTACTTC. Protein product: CASSPGMPWGTQYF. The rearrangement uses TRBV5-5 and TRBJ2-5; a possible D gene is TRBD2 (5 bases). The CDR3 covers 14 residues. Germline values: CDR1 SGHKS, CDR2 YYEKEE (reference sequence). The V gene lost 5 bases and the J gene lost 7 bases, with 18 bases spanning the gap.

The chain recombines TRBV2 with TRBJ2-7, with TRBD1 matching over 7 bases. Per germline, CDR1 SNHLY and CDR2 FYNNEI. The CDR3 is made up of 12 amino acids. The J segment lost 5 bases and the V segment lost 8 bases, leaving 6 bases of the junction unmatched. The CDR3 region is CASATGSHEQYF. Written as DNA, the CDR3 is TGTGCCAGCGCGACAGGGTCCCACGAGCAGTACTTC.

The chain has TRBV7-9 and TRBJ1-3; D is undetermined. Germline assignment: CDR1 SEHNR and CDR2 FQNEAQ (reference sequence). The CDR3 spans 16 residues. The V end lost 0 bases, the J end lost 0 bases, and 9 bases lay between the germline ends. CDR3 sequence (DNA): TGTGCCAGCAGCTTAGCGGAGTTCCTCTCTGGAAACACCATATATTTT. Its protein is CASSLAEFLSGNTIYF.

The V gene is TRBV14, the J gene TRBJ1-1; a weak D match, TRBD1 (5 bases). Germline CDR1 reads SGHDN; CDR2 reads FVKESK. V was shortened by 1 base and J by 1 base, with 7 bases between the two germline ends. The CDR3 is 14 residues long. The CDR3 bases are TGTGCCAGCAGCCAAGTACAGGCGAACACTGAAGCTTTCTTT. This codes for CASSQVQANTEAFF.

J is TRBJ2-3 and V is TRBV13; maybe TRBD2 (5 bases). CDR1 and CDR2 (germline): PRHDT, FYEKMQ (reference sequence). V dropped 5 bases and J dropped 9 bases, with 27 bases sitting between them. The CDR3 length is 17 residues. Here the CDR3 DNA reads TGTGCCAGCAGCCCTAGGGCCCCCGGGGATATTACGGGGACGCAGTATTTT. Its translation is CASSPRAPGDITGTQYF.

This chain links TRBV11-1 with TRBJ2-5, with a tentative D call TRBD1 (6 bases). V lost 2 bases and J lost 2, with 12 bases in between. CDR1 and CDR2 (germline): SGHAT, FQDESV (reference sequence). This CDR3 comprises 15 residues. The CDR3 nucleotides are TGTGCCAGCAGCTTAAGGGGGACCCAACAAGAGACCCAGTACTTC. Translating gives CASSLRGTQQETQYF.

This rearrangement joins TRBV6-5 to TRBJ1-5; D possibly corresponds to TRBD1 (6 bases). CDR3 length equals 15 residues. V was clipped by 8 bases and J by 1 base, with 15 bases between them. Germline CDR1 and CDR2: MNHEY and SVGAGI. CDR3 region: CASGVGHMSNQPQHF. The CDR3 DNA follows: TGTGCCAGCGGGGTGGGACATATGAGCAATCAGCCCCAGCATTTT.